This TCR beta chain is from a study of response to subunit inactivated influenza vaccine. Findings of the study overall: Every seasonal influenza vaccination brings in few new T cells, the authors suggested.

TCRdb re-called the RT-PCR reads through MiXCR, storing one row per CDR3 protein. The sample yields 300,000 to 350,000 distinct CDR3 sequences, 21% seen once. The CDR3 contains 16 residues. J gave up 6 bases and V 0 bases, and 4 bases lay outside the gene matches. Germline assignment: CDR1 ENHRY and CDR2 SYGVKD. This clonotype has only a few counts. Antigen: not known. The source is a man aged 50-75 years who received an inactivated influenza vaccine. The sequenced sample was PBMCs from blood, obtained approximately 20 months after vaccination. V and J are TRBV10-3 and TRBJ2-2; 10 bases are a match to TRBD2. CDR3 protein: CAISESELAGPGELFF. The CDR3 DNA reads as TGTGCCATCAGTGAGTCGGAACTAGCGGGACCCGGGGAGCTGTTTTTT.